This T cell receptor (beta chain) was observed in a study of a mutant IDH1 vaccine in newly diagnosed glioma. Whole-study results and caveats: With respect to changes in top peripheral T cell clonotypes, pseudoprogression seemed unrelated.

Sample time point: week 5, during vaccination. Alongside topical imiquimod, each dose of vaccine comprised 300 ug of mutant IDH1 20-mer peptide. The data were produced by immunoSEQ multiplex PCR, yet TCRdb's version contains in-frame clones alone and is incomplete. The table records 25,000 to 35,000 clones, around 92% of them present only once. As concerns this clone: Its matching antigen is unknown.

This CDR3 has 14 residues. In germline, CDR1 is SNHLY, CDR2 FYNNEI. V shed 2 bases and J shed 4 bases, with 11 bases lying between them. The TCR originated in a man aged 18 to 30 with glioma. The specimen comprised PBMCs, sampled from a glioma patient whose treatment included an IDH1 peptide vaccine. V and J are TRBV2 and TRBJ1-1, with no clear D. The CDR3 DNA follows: TGTGCCAGCAGTGAAAGGGAGAGTGCCACTGAAGCTTTCTTT. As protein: CASSERESATEAFF.